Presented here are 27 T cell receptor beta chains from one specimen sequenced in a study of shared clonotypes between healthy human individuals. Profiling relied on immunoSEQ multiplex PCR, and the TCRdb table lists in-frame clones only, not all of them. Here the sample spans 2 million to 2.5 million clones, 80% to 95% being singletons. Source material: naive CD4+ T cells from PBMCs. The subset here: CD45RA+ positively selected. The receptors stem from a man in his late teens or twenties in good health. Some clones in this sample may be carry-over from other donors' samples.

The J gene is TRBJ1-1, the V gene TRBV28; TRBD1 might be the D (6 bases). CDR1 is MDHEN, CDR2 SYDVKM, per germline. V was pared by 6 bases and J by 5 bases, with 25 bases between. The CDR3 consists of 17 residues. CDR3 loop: CASRLLPGGGARTEAFF. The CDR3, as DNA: TGTGCCAGCAGACTTCTCCCTGGGGGGGGCGCGAGGACTGAAGCTTTCTTT.

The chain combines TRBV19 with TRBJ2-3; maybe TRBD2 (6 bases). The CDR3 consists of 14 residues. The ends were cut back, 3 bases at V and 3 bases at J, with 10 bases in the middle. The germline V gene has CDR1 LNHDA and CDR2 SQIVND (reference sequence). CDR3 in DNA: TGTGCCAGTAGTATTCGACTAGGGACAGATACGCAGTATTTT. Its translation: CASSIRLGTDTQYF.

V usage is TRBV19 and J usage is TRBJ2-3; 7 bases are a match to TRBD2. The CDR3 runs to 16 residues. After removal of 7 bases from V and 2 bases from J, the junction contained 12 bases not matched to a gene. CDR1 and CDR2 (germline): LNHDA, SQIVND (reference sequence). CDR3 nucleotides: TGTGCCAGTACGTCCTTGGCTAGCGGTTACACAGATACGCAGTATTTT. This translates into CASTSLASGYTDTQYF.

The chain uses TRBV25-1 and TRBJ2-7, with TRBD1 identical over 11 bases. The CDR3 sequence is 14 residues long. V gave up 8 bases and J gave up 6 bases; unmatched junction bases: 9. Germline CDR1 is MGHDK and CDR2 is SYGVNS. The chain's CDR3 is CASSRSGTGGEQYF. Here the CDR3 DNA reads TGTGCCAGCTCCAGGTCGGGGACAGGGGGCGAGCAGTACTTC.

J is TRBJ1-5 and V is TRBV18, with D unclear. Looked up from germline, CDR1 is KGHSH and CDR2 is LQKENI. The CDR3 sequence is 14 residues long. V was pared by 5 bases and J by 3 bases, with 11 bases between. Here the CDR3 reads CASSYEWLNQPQHF. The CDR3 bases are TGTGCCAGCTCATACGAGTGGCTCAATCAGCCCCAGCATTTT.

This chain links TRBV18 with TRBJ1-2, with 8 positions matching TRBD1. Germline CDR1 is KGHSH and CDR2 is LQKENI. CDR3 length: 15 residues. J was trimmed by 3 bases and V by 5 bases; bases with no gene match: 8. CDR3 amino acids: CASSSAPGQDYGYTF. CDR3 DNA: TGTGCCAGCTCATCAGCCCCGGGACAGGACTATGGCTACACCTTC.

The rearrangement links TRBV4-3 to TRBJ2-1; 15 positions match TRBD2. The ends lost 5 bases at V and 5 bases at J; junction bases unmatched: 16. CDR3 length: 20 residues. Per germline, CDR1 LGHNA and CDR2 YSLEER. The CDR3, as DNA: TGCGCCAGCAGCGCCCAGACAGCTGGGACTAGCGGGAGGAAGAACAATGAGCAGTTCTTC. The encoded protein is CASSAQTAGTSGRKNNEQFF.

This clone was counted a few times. The CDR3 loop is CASRLLGPQNTEAFF. The CDR3 bases are TGCGCCAGCAGGTTACTAGGACCCCAAAACACTGAAGCTTTCTTT. This chain links TRBV5-1 with TRBJ1-1, with unresolved D. The CDR3 has 15 residues. Trimming cost V 5 bases and J 2 bases, with 16 bases left between them. Germline V lookup: CDR1 SGHRS, CDR2 YFSETQ.

This CDR3 is CASTKGRPSGPHTDTQYF. Here the CDR3 DNA reads TGTGCCAGCACCAAGGGCAGGCCTAGCGGTCCTCACACAGATACGCAGTATTTT. The chain employs TRBV27 and TRBJ2-3; 7 bases map to TRBD2. The CDR3 loop spans 18 amino acids. V was clipped by 7 bases and J by 2 bases; unmatched bases: 18. From germline, CDR1 is MNHEY and CDR2 SMNVEV (reference sequence).

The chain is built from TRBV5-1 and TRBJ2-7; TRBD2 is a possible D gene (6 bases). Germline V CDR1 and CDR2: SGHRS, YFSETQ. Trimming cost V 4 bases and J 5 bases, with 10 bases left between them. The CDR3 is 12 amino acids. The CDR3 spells CASSERRDEQYF. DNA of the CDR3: TGCGCCAGCAGCGAAAGGAGGGACGAGCAGTACTTC.

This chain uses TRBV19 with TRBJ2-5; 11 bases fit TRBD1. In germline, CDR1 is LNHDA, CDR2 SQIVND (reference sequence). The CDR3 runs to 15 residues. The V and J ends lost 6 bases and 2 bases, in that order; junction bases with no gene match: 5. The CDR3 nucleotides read TGTGCCAGTAGCTGGGACAGGGGGTTACAAGAGACCCAGTACTTC. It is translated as CASSWDRGLQETQYF.

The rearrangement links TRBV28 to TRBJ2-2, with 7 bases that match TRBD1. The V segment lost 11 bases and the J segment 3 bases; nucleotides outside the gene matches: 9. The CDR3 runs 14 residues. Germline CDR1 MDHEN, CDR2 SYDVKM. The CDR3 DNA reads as TGTGCCGTCCGGACAGGACAGGACACCGGGGAGCTGTTTTTT. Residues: CAVRTGQDTGELFF.

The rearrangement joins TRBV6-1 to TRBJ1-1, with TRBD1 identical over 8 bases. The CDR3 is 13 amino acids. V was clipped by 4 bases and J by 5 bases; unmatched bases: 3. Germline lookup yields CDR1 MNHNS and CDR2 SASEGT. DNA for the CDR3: TGTGCCAGCAGTGGGGACAGGCCAACTGAAGCTTTCTTT. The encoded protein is CASSGDRPTEAFF.

For the CDR3, the DNA is TGTGCCAGCAGCCGGTCGGGGGTCAATGAGCAGTTCTTC. This translates into CASSRSGVNEQFF. The chain employs TRBV11-2 and TRBJ2-1, with D possibly matching TRBD2 (6 bases). CDR1 and CDR2 from the germline V gene are SGHAT and FQNNGV. Deletions cut 5 bases from V and 6 bases from J, with 11 bases between. The CDR3 consists of 13 residues.

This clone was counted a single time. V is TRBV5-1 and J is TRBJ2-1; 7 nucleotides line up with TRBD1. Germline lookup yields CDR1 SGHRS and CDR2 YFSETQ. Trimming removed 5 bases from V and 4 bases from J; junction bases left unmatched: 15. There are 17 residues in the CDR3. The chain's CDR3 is CASREGGTARPYNEQFF. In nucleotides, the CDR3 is TGCGCCAGCAGAGAGGGTGGGACAGCAAGACCATACAATGAGCAGTTCTTC.

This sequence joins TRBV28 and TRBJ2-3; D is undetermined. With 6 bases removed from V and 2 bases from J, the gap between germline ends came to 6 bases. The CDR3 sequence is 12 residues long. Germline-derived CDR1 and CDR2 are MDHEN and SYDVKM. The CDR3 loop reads CASSDPTDTQYF. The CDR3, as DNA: TGTGCCAGCAGCGACCCCACAGATACGCAGTATTTT.

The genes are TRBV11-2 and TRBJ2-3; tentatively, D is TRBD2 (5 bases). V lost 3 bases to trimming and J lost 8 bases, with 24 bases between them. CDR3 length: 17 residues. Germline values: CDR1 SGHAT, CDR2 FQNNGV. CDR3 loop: CASSFYIGRRGVGTQYF. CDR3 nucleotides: TGTGCCAGCAGCTTCTATATAGGACGTCGGGGAGTTGGTACGCAGTATTTT.

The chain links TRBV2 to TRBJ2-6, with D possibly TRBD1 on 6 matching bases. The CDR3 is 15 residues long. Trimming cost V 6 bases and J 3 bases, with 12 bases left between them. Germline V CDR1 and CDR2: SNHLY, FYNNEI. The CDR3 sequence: CASSTDSYGANVLTF. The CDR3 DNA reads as TGTGCCAGCAGCACGGACAGCTATGGGGCCAACGTCCTGACTTTC.

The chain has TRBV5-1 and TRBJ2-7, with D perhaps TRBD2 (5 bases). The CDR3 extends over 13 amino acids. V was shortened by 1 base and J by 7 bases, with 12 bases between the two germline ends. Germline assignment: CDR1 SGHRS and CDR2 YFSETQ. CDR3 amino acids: CASSLIPPGEQYF. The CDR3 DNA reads TGCGCCAGCAGCTTGATTCCCCCGGGGGAGCAGTACTTC. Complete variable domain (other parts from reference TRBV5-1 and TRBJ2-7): KAGVTQTPRYLIKTRGQQVTLSCSPISGHRSVSWYQQTPGQGLQFLFEYFSETQRNKGNFPGRFSGRQFSNSRSEMNVSTLELGDSALYLCASSLIPPGEQYFGPGTRLTVT.

In DNA form, the CDR3 reads TGTGCCAGCAGCCCCTCTAGCGGGAGGGCCCAGACCCAGTACTTC. As protein: CASSPSSGRAQTQYF. This chain joins TRBV7-8 and TRBJ2-5; 12 bases match TRBD2. The length of the CDR3 is 15 residues. With V trimmed by 5 bases and J by 6 bases, 7 bases remained unmatched. Germline loops: CDR1 SGHVS, CDR2 FQNEAQ.

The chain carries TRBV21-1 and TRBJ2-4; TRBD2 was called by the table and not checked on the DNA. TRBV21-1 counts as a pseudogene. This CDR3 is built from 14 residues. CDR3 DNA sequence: TGTGCCAGCTGGGAGGGACTAGCCAAAAACATTCAGTACTTC. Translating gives CASWEGLAKNIQYF.

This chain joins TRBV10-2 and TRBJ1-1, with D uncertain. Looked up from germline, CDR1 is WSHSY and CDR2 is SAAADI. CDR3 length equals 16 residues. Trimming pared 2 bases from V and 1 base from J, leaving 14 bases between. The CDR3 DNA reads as TGCGCCAGCAGTGAGAGAGGGATAGGAAAGAACACTGAAGCTTTCTTT. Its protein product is CASSERGIGKNTEAFF.

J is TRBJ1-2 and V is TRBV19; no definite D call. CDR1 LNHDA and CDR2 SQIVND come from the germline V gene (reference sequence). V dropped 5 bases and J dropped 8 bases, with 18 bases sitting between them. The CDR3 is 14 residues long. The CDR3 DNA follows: TGTGCCAGTAGTTCGGACGGCAACTATGCCGGCTACACCTTC. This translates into CASSSDGNYAGYTF.

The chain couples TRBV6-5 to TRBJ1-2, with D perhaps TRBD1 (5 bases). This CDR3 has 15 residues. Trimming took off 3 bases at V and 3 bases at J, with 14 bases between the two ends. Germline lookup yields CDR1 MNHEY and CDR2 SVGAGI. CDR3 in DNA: TGTGCCAGCAGTTATTTGGACGGACAACACTATGGCTACACCTTC. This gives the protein CASSYLDGQHYGYTF.

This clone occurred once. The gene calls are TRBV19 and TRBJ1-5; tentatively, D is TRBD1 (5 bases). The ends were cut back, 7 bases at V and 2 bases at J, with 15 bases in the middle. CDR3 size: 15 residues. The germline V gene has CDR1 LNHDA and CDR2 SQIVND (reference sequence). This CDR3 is CASNPQGRGNQPQHF. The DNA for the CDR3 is TGTGCCAGTAACCCTCAGGGACGGGGCAATCAGCCCCAGCATTTT.

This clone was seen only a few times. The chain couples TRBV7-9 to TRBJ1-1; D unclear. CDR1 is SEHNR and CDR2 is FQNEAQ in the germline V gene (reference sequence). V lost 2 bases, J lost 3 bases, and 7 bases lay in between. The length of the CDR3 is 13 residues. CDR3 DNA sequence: TGTGCCAGCAGCTTACAAGCTTACACTGAAGCTTTCTTT. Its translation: CASSLQAYTEAFF.

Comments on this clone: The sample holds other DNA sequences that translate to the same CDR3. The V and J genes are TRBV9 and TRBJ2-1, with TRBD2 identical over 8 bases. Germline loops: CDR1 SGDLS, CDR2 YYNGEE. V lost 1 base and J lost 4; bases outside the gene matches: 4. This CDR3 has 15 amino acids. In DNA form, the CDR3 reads TGTGCCAGCAGCGTATCAAGCGGGAGTTACAATGAGCAGTTCTTC. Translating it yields CASSVSSGSYNEQFF.